This T cell receptor beta chain was sequenced during a study of spatial heterogeneity in lung cancer. About the research overall: The average appearance count of each unique TCR and UMI combination in raw reads was more than 9.5.

A single record per CDR3 protein comes from TCRdb applying MiXCR to the 5' RACE reads. Here the sample spans a few thousand distinct CDR3 sequences, 29% being singletons. As for time point: sample taken at primary tumor resection. Tumor, nontumor lung or frozen PBMC supplied whole RNA, sequenced without sorting. Patients with untreated early-stage non-small cell lung cancer, numbering 72, were the donors. This CDR3 is built from 12 residues. CDR1 is SEHNR and CDR2 is FQNEAQ in the germline V gene (reference sequence). After removal of 5 bases from V and 5 bases from J, the junction contained 1 base not matched to a gene. In this sample, this clonotype turned up a few times. This beta chain represents an off-target read in a library built for alpha chains; its size is of limited meaning.

The chain recombines TRBV7-9 with TRBJ2-7, with 9 bases aligning to TRBD1. Sequencing was performed on PBMCs, taken at surgery. This TCR came from a female donor with early-stage non-small cell lung cancer. CDR3 coding DNA: TGTGCCAGCAGCAGGACAGGGGACGAGCAGTACTTC. It is translated as CASSRTGDEQYF.